This T cell receptor (beta chain) was found in a study of blood T cell repertoires in COVID-19. The wider study: T cells, B-cell-depleted T cells, or PBMCs provided the cDNA or gDNA that served as material.

Germline V CDR1 and CDR2: LGHDT, YNNKEL (reference sequence). This CDR3 spans 13 amino acids. V lost 1 base and J lost 6, with 10 bases in between. Source study methods: Amplified reference gene primers provided the basis for estimating nucleated cell counts. Clones were read by immunoSEQ multiplex PCR, and TCRdb kept only the in-frame ones, dropping some. Clonal size and the V and J genes are those of that table, whereas D and trimming came from the DNA. The sample records about 140,000 clones, 88% being singletons. J is TRBJ2-7 and V is TRBV3-1 (or the pseudogene TRBV3-2); tentative D call: TRBD2 (6 bases). This receptor was obtained from a human donor with COVID-19, enrolled during active disease. The donor label of this sample is uncertain. What was sequenced was peripheral blood. The CDR3 sequence: CASSQGGRSEQYF. The CDR3 DNA is TGTGCCAGCAGCCAAGGAGGGAGGTCCGAGCAGTACTTC.